This entry lists 29 T cell receptor beta chains sequenced from one sample in a study of OX40 agonist ivuxolimab in advanced cancers. Here immunoSEQ multiplex PCR was the method, and the copy in TCRdb shows in-frame clones only, minus some. The sample lists about 26,000 clones, 70% to 90% occurring once. The input for sequencing was CD4+ or CD8+ T cells sorted from blood, taken in a trial of the OX40 agonist ivuxolimab. The source of these receptors is an adult with an advanced solid tumor such as melanoma, head and neck, liver or kidney cancer.

The V and J genes are TRBV7-9 and TRBJ1-1; no reliable D call. CDR3 size: 13 residues. In germline, CDR1 is SEHNR, CDR2 FQNEAQ (reference sequence). V gave up 1 base and J gave up 4 bases, with 7 bases separating them. CDR3 nucleotide sequence: TGTGCCAGCAGCTTAGGGGCCAGCACTGAAGCTTTCTTT. The encoded protein is CASSLGASTEAFF.

V gene TRBV9 combines with J gene TRBJ1-5; tentative D call: TRBD1 (6 bases). CDR3 size: 15 residues. V was pared by 2 bases and J by 1 base, with 10 bases between. Per the germline V gene, CDR1 is SGDLS and CDR2 is YYNGEE. The CDR3 here is CASSVTGKSNQPQHF. CDR3 sequence (DNA): TGTGCCAGCAGCGTGACAGGAAAAAGCAATCAGCCCCAGCATTTT.

The V gene is TRBV12-2, the J gene TRBJ2-3; the table's D call, TRBD2, was not checked against the DNA. TRBV12-2 represents a pseudogene. The CDR3 extends over 18 amino acids. DNA of the CDR3: TGTGCAAGTCGCTTAATACTCTGGAGGCCCTTCCCCACAGATACGCAGTATTTT. Its protein product is CASRLILWRPFPTDTQYF.

The gene calls are TRBV7-9 and TRBJ2-7, with 10 bases aligning to TRBD1. Germline V lookup: CDR1 SEHNR, CDR2 FQNEAQ (reference sequence). The length of the CDR3 is 14 residues. Unmatched junction bases numbered 3, after V lost 4 bases and J lost 3 bases. The CDR3 DNA reads TGTGCCAGCAGCTCCCGGGACAGGGGCTACGAGCAGTACTTC. Translated, it gives CASSSRDRGYEQYF. The full variable domain, with the rest looked up from reference TRBV7-9 and TRBJ2-7, is DTGVSQNPRHKITKRGQNVTFRCDPISEHNRLYWYRQTLGQGPEFLTYFQNEAQLEKSRLLSDRFSAERPKGSFSTLEIQRTEQGDSAMYLCASSSRDRGYEQYFGPGTRLTVT.

This chain uses TRBV7-9 with TRBJ2-1; 11 nucleotides align to TRBD2. Germline V gene sequence: CDR1 SEHNR, CDR2 FQNEAQ (reference sequence). This CDR3 spans 16 amino acids. Losses at the gene ends were 1 base for V and 4 bases for J; bases not matched to a gene: 3. The CDR3 nucleotides read TGTGCCAGCAGCTTAGTTGTAGCGGGAGGGTACAATGAGCAGTTCTTC. Protein product: CASSLVVAGGYNEQFF.

The chain links TRBV7-2 to TRBJ2-4; tentatively, D is TRBD1 (6 bases). Germline V gene lookup returns CDR1 SGHTA and CDR2 FQGNSA. The CDR3 covers 15 residues. V lost 2 bases and J lost 7, with 15 bases in between. The CDR3 sequence: CASSLQRDRSNIQYF. The CDR3 DNA follows: TGTGCCAGCAGCTTACAACGCGACAGGTCCAACATTCAGTACTTC.

The V call is TRBV16, the J call TRBJ1-2; D not resolved. From germline, CDR1 is KGHSY and CDR2 FQNENV. V lost 0 bases to trimming and J lost 2 bases, with 13 bases between them. The CDR3 is 16 amino acids. In DNA form, the CDR3 reads TGTGCCAGCAGCCAATCGATAGAAGGGTTCAACTATGGCTACACCTTC. This gives the protein CASSQSIEGFNYGYTF.

This chain joins TRBV9 and TRBJ1-1; no definite D call. The V gene lost 1 base and the J gene lost 0 bases, with 10 bases spanning the gap. CDR3 length: 15 amino acids. Germline CDR1 SGDLS, CDR2 YYNGEE. The chain's CDR3 is CASSVSRVMNTEAFF. CDR3 DNA sequence: TGTGCCAGCAGCGTATCAAGGGTGATGAACACTGAAGCTTTCTTT.

This clone turned up a few times. This sequence joins TRBV7-9 and TRBJ2-3; D gene ambiguous. Between the trimmed V and J ends, which lost 6 bases and 3 bases, there was a span of 7 bases. Germline V lookup: CDR1 SEHNR, CDR2 FQNEAQ (reference sequence). The CDR3 loop spans 12 amino acids. The CDR3 loop reads CASRAGTDTQYF. CDR3 sequence (DNA): TGTGCCAGCAGAGCCGGGACAGATACGCAGTATTTT.

This sequence joins TRBV2 and TRBJ2-5; a weak D match, TRBD1 (5 bases). In germline, CDR1 is SNHLY, CDR2 FYNNEI. The CDR3 extends over 12 amino acids. V was cut by 8 bases and J by 2 bases, with 9 bases left in between. CDR3 loop: CASPDKQETQYF. CDR3 bases: TGTGCCAGCCCGGACAAGCAAGAGACCCAGTACTTC.

V usage is TRBV6-5 and J usage is TRBJ2-1; perhaps TRBD1 as D (6 bases). This CDR3 spans 15 amino acids. Trimming left V 2 bases short and J 7 bases short, with 15 bases between. Looked up from germline, CDR1 is MNHEY and CDR2 is SVGAGI. CDR3 protein: CASSYGTEGVNEQFF. As DNA, the CDR3 is TGTGCCAGCAGTTACGGTACCGAGGGGGTAAATGAGCAGTTCTTC.

The chain has TRBV7-9 and TRBJ1-2, with a weak D call TRBD1 (6 bases). The CDR3 has 15 residues. Trimming left V 5 bases short and J 3 bases short, with 16 bases between. Looked up from germline, CDR1 is SEHNR and CDR2 is FQNEAQ (reference sequence). This CDR3 is CASSTIEGGDYGYTF. CDR3 sequence (DNA): TGTGCCAGCAGCACAATCGAGGGGGGCGACTATGGCTACACCTTC.

In nucleotides, the CDR3 is TGCGCCAGCAGCCTCGAGAGCAGGCACAATGAGCAGTTCTTC. Amino acids: CASSLESRHNEQFF. The chain is built from TRBV4-1 and TRBJ2-1, with D unresolved. The V end was cut by 4 bases, the J end by 5 bases, with 12 bases between. Per the germline V gene, CDR1 is MGHRA and CDR2 is YSYEKL. This CDR3 has 14 amino acids.

The chain is built from TRBV27 and TRBJ2-1, with 7 positions matching TRBD2. Germline CDR1 MNHEY, CDR2 SMNVEV (reference sequence). This CDR3 has 15 amino acids. V lost 3 bases to trimming and J lost 1 base; unmatched junction nucleotides: 3. The CDR3 DNA sequence: TGTGCCAGCAGTTTTCGGACTAGGTCCTACAATGAGCAGTTCTTC. This encodes CASSFRTRSYNEQFF.

J is TRBJ2-7 and V is TRBV27; 7 positions match TRBD1. The CDR3 runs 15 residues. Germline V gene data show CDR1 as MNHEY and CDR2 as SMNVEV (reference sequence). V lost 3 bases, J lost 0 bases, and 5 bases stayed unmatched. The CDR3 sequence: CASSLSGTVSYEQYF. In DNA form, the CDR3 reads TGTGCCAGCAGTTTGTCCGGGACAGTCTCCTACGAGCAGTACTTC.

This chain connects TRBV27 to TRBJ1-5, with 7 bases matching TRBD1. Trimming took 5 bases from V and 4 from J; bases not matched to a gene: 5. The CDR3 consists of 14 residues. The germline V gene has CDR1 MNHEY and CDR2 SMNVEV (reference sequence). DNA for the CDR3: TGTGCCAGCAGTAACAGGGGTTTAAATCAGCCCCAGCATTTT. Amino acids: CASSNRGLNQPQHF.

The chain recombines TRBV5-3 with TRBJ2-1; D is possibly TRBD1 (6 bases). TRBV5-3 is an ORF, and what it does is uncertain. V was trimmed by 0 bases and J by 7 bases, leaving 8 bases between them. CDR3 size: 13 residues. The CDR3 reads CARSLEGGNEQFF. CDR3 sequence (DNA): TGTGCCAGAAGCTTGGAAGGGGGAAATGAGCAGTTCTTC.

The CDR3 protein is CASRVPGPNYEQYF. DNA for the CDR3: TGTGCCAGCAGGGTACCGGGACCTAACTACGAGCAGTACTTC. This chain connects TRBV6-1 to TRBJ2-7, with D perhaps matching TRBD1 or TRBD2 (5 bases each). The CDR3 consists of 14 residues. The germline V and J ends were trimmed by 6 bases and 3 bases, with 15 bases remaining between them. CDR1 is MNHNS, CDR2 SASEGT, per germline.

As concerns this clone: One junction end does not reproduce the germline sequence, and a read error may be involved. The chain links TRBV7-7 to TRBJ2-1; TRBD2 matches 9 bases. Germline V gene data show CDR1 as SSHAT and CDR2 as FNYEAQ (reference sequence). The CDR3 runs 16 residues. CDR3 amino acids: CASSPQTSGRYNEQFF. The CDR3 DNA sequence: TGTGCTAGCAGTCCCCAGACTAGCGGACGATACAATGAGCAGTTCTTC. Filled out from reference TRBV7-7 and TRBJ2-1, the complete variable domain reads GAGVSQSPRYKVTKRGQDVTLRCDPISSHATLYWYQQALGQGPEFLTYFNYEAQPDKSGLPSDRFSAERPEGSISTLTIQRTEQRDSAMYRCASSPQTSGRYNEQFFGPGTRLTVL.

V is TRBV29-1 and J is TRBJ1-3; no reliable D call. V was trimmed by 2 bases and J by 3 bases, leaving 8 bases between them. CDR1 and CDR2 (germline): SQVTM, ANQGSEA. This CDR3 contains 13 residues. CDR3 region: CSVESPNGNTIYF. The CDR3 region has the DNA TGCAGCGTTGAATCTCCCAATGGAAACACCATATATTTT.

The rearrangement joins TRBV2 to TRBJ2-1; 10 nucleotides agree with TRBD1. The germline V gene has CDR1 SNHLY and CDR2 FYNNEI. Germline trimming cut 6 bases from V and 8 bases from J; bases unmatched to any gene: 1. The CDR3 covers 12 residues. The CDR3 loop reads CASRDRGDEQFF. The CDR3 DNA reads TGTGCCAGCAGGGACAGGGGGGATGAGCAGTTCTTC.

The gene calls are TRBV11-3 and TRBJ2-1; 7 bases match TRBD2. The length of the CDR3 is 14 residues. The germline V gene encodes CDR1 SGHNT and CDR2 YENEEA. Trimming at V came to 1 base and at J to 5 bases, leaving 2 bases not matched to a gene. CDR3 sequence (DNA): TGTGCCAGCAGCTTAGCGGGAGGCAACAATGAGCAGTTCTTC. This sequence encodes CASSLAGGNNEQFF.

J is TRBJ1-1 and V is TRBV29-1; 7 bases match TRBD1. CDR1 is SQVTM and CDR2 is ANQGSEA in the germline V gene. V shed 7 bases and J 1 base; nucleotides not matched to a gene: 9. The CDR3 loop spans 14 amino acids. As DNA, the CDR3 is TGCAGCGCCCGACAGGGAGGGGCGAACACTGAAGCTTTCTTT. Its translation: CSARQGGANTEAFF.

This rearrangement joins TRBV7-9 to TRBJ1-1; D is possibly TRBD1 (6 bases). This CDR3 comprises 12 residues. V lost 5 bases, J lost 7 bases, and 11 bases lay in between. CDR1 and CDR2 (germline): SEHNR, FQNEAQ (reference sequence). CDR3 residues: CASSENRDEAFF. In nucleotides, the CDR3 is TGTGCCAGCAGCGAAAACAGGGATGAAGCTTTCTTT.

The V call is TRBV7-3, the J call TRBJ1-1; D remains ambiguous. This CDR3 has 13 residues. The germline V gene has CDR1 SGHTA and CDR2 FQGTGA. V was clipped by 5 bases and J by 9 bases, with 16 bases between them. The CDR3 here is CASSNTKIKQAFF. CDR3 nucleotide sequence: TGTGCCAGCAGCAACACTAAGATCAAACAAGCTTTCTTT. The variable domain in full, completed from reference TRBV7-3 and TRBJ1-1, reads GAGVSQTPSNKVTEKGKYVELRCDPISGHTALYWYRQSLGQGPEFLIYFQGTGAADDSGLPNDRFFAVRPEGSVSTLKIQRTERGDSAVYLCASSNTKIKQAFFGQGTRLTVV.

The chain joins TRBV9 to TRBJ2-1; 8 nucleotides align to TRBD2. V trimming: 5 bases; J trimming: 5 bases; junction bases outside the gene matches: 0. CDR1 SGDLS and CDR2 YYNGEE come from the germline V gene. The CDR3 loop spans 12 amino acids. CDR3 amino acids: CASRGLDNEQFF. The CDR3, as DNA: TGTGCCAGCAGGGGACTAGACAATGAGCAGTTCTTC.

This chain links TRBV19 with TRBJ2-7, with 7 nucleotides matching TRBD2. The CDR3 is 14 residues long. The ends lost 10 bases at V and 1 base at J; junction bases unmatched: 10. The germline gives CDR1 LNHDA, CDR2 SQIVND (reference sequence). The CDR3 sequence is CATYSREGSYEQYF. The DNA of the CDR3 is TGTGCCACCTACTCTAGGGAGGGGTCCTACGAGCAGTACTTC.

V gene TRBV19 combines with J gene TRBJ2-3; 10 bases align to TRBD2. The V segment lost 4 bases and the J segment 3 bases; nucleotides outside the gene matches: 22. This CDR3 spans 21 amino acids. Germline values: CDR1 LNHDA, CDR2 SQIVND (reference sequence). The CDR3: CASSTPGPREGPGLATDTQYF. As DNA, the CDR3 is TGTGCCAGTAGTACCCCCGGGCCCAGGGAGGGTCCGGGACTAGCGACAGATACGCAGTATTTT.

The chain joins TRBV6-6 to TRBJ2-7; TRBD2 agrees at 7 bases. CDR3 length equals 11 residues. Unmatched junction bases numbered 6, after V lost 9 bases and J lost 7 bases. The germline CDR1 and CDR2 sequences are MNHNY and SVGAGI (reference sequence). CDR3 amino acids: CARHLAEEQYF. CDR3 DNA sequence: TGTGCCAGGCATCTAGCGGAGGAGCAGTACTTC.